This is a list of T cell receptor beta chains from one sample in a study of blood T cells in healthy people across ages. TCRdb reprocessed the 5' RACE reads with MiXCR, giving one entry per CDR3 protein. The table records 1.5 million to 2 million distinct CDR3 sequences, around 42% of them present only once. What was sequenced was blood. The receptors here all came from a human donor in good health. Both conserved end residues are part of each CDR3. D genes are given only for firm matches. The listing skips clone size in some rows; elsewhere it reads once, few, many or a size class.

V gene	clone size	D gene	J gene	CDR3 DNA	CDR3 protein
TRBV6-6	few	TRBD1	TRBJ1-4	TGTGCCAGCAGTCCAACACGACAGGGGTGGCTTGAAAAACTGTTTTTT	CASSPTRQGWLEKLFF
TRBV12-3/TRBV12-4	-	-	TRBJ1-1	TGTGCCAGCAGTAAGTTACAGGGCACTGAAGCTTTCTTT	CASSKLQGTEAFF
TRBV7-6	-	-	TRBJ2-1	TGTACCAGCAGCTCCCCTCAAAATGTGGGGATTTTCCCCTACAATGAGCAGTTCTTC	CTSSSPQNVGIFPYNEQFF
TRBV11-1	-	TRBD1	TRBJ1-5	TGTGCCAGCAGCTTAAATCCCAACTCACGACAGGGCCCCTTCCTTAGCAATCAGCCCCAGCATTTT	CASSLNPNSRQGPFLSNQPQHF
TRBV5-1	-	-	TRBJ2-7	TGCGCCAGCAGCTTGCCTGGACCGCGCGGCCCTGGAGATGGATACGAGCAGTACTTC	CASSLPGPRGPGDGYEQYF
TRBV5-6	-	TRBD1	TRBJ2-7	TGCGCCAGCCCGCAGACAGGGAAAAAGGACGAGCAGTACTTC	CASPQTGKKDEQYF
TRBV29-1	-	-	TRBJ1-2	TGCAGCGTTGAGTCGGGGGGGCGCCTTCGTGGGTATGGCTACACCTTC	CSVESGGRLRGYGYTF
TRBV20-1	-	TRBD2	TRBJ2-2	TGCAGTGCTAGACCAGGGACTAGCGGGGGCAGCGGGGAGCTGTTTTTT	CSARPGTSGGSGELFF
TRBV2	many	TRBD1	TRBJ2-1	TGTGCCAGCTCGGGGGACAGGGGATCCTACAATGAGCAGTTCTTC	CASSGDRGSYNEQFF
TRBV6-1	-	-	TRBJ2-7	TGTGCCAGCAGTGAATTTGGCACTACCTACGAGCAGTACTTC	CASSEFGTTYEQYF
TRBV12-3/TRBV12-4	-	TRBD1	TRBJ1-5	TGTGCCAGCAGTAGATTCGGACAGGGCAATCAGCCCCAGCATTTT	CASSRFGQGNQPQHF
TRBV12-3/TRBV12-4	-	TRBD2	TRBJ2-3	TGTGCCAGCAGCCCGCTCCAGGCCCCGGGGGGGAGAGATACGCAGTATTTT	CASSPLQAPGGRDTQYF
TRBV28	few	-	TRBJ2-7	TGTGCCAGCAGTTTTAACCCCCAAGGCGCCTACGAGCAGTACTTC	CASSFNPQGAYEQYF
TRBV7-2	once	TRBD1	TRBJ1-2	TGTGCCGGCAGCTGGGGACAGGGGAGTCGGAATGGCTACACCTTC	CAGSWGQGSRNGYTF
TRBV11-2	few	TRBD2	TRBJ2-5	TGTGCCAGCAGCCAAGACGGGAGGGGGGGCATGGAGACCCAGTACTTC	CASSQDGRGGMETQYF
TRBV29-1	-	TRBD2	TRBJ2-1	TGCAGCGTTGTCCCCAGACTAGCTTCCTACAATGAGCAGTTCTTC	CSVVPRLASYNEQFF
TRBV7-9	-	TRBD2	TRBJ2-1	TGTGCCAGCAGCCCGTGGAGCGGGAATTACAATGAGCAGTTCTTC	CASSPWSGNYNEQFF
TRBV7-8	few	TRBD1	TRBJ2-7	TGTGCCAGCAGCATCTCAACAGGGGGCAGGGACGAGCAGTACTTC	CASSISTGGRDEQYF
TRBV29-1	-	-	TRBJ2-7	TGCAGCTGGGGTAACGCCTACGAGCAGTACTTC	CSWGNAYEQYF
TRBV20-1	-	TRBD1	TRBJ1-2	TGCAGTGCTGGCGAAGGGACAGAAAATGGCTACACCTTC	CSAGEGTENGYTF
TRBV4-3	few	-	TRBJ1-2	TGCGCCAGCAGCCAAGAACACCTTAACTATGGCTACACCTTC	CASSQEHLNYGYTF
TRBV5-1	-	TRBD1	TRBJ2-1	TGCGCCAGCAGCTTATTACCCGGGACAGGTGTTGAGCAGTTCTTC	CASSLLPGTGVEQFF
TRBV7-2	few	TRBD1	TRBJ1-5	TGTGCCAGCAGCCGGGACAGGGTCAATCAGCCCCAGCATTTT	CASSRDRVNQPQHF
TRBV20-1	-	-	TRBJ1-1	TGCAGGGCTAGAGATCGTGAGAGGCCGGCTTTCTTT	CRARDRERPAFF
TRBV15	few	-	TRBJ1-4	TGTGCCACCAGCAGTCAACAGGGTGGAAAACTGTTTTTT	CATSSQQGGKLFF
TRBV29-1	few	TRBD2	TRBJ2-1	TGCAGCGCTGGGCCGGGGGAGGGGACTAATGACAATGAGCAGTTCTTC	CSAGPGEGTNDNEQFF
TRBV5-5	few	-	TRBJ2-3	TGTGCCAGCAGCTTGGAGTCCTCAGATACGCAGTATTTT	CASSLESSDTQYF
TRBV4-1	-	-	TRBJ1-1	TGCGCCAGCAGCCAACCCAAGACAGGGAACACTGAAGCTTTCTTT	CASSQPKTGNTEAFF
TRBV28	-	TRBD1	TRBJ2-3	TGTGCCAGCAGAAGCTACGGGACAGGGTACGATACGCAGTATTTT	CASRSYGTGYDTQYF
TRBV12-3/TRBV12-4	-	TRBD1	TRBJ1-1	TGTGCCAGCAGTATACGACAGGGTGCAGCTTTCTTT	CASSIRQGAAFF
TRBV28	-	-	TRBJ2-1	TGTGCCAGCGGGGCGGGATGGAGCTCCTACAATGGGCAGTTCTTC	CASGAGWSSYNGQFF
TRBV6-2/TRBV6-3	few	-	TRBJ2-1	TGTGCCAGCAGTTACTCGTTGATATGGGGCAATGAGCAGTTCTTC	CASSYSLIWGNEQFF